This is a list of T cell receptor beta chains from one sample in a study of post-analysis software for immune sequencing data. MiXCR, applied by TCRdb to the PCR reads, yields one record per CDR3 protein. In the table there are hundreds of thousands of distinct CDR3 sequences, approximately 38% of which are singletons. Sequenced material: blood. These receptors all stem from a girl aged 2-15 years with multiple sclerosis. Both conserved end residues are part of each CDR3. The order of the fields is J gene, D gene, clone size, V gene, CDR3 protein, CDR3 DNA. D genes are given only for firm matches. Size is stated for part of the rows, as once, few or many counts, or as a class when the clone is expanded.

>TRBJ2-1|.|.|TRBV4-1
CASSQLRMRSSHEQFF
TGCGCCAGCAGCCAGCTGAGAATGAGATCGAGCCATGAGCAGTTCTTC
>TRBJ2-5|.|.|TRBV10-3
CAIGPGNQETQYF
TGTGCCATCGGGCCGGGAAACCAAGAGACCCAGTACTTC
>TRBJ2-1|TRBD1|.|TRBV10-3
CAVKGQGFHEQFF
TGTGCCGTCAAGGGACAGGGATTCCATGAGCAGTTCTTC
>TRBJ2-7|TRBD2|.|TRBV28
CASKLAGAYEQYF
TGTGCCAGCAAACTAGCGGGTGCCTACGAGCAGTACTTC
>TRBJ1-4|TRBD1|.|TRBV28
CASSSGTVEEKLFF
TGTGCCAGCAGTTCCGGGACAGTCGAGGAAAAACTGTTTTTT
>TRBJ2-7|.|.|TRBV7-2
CAGSLDAGTLYEQYF
TGTGCCGGCAGCTTAGACGCGGGGACGCTCTACGAGCAGTACTTC
>TRBJ2-4|.|.|TRBV20-1
CSARGDIAKNIQYF
TGCAGTGCTAGGGGAGACATAGCCAAAAACATTCAGTACTTC
>TRBJ2-5|.|many|TRBV10-3
CAISESGRETQYF
TGTGCCATCAGTGAGTCCGGAAGGGAGACCCAGTACTTC
>TRBJ1-2|.|.|TRBV3-1
CASRGVDDYGYTF
TGTGCCAGCAGGGGGGTAGACGACTATGGCTACACCTTC
>TRBJ2-5|TRBD1|.|TRBV10-3
CAISSPTGQETQYF
TGTGCCATCAGTTCCCCGACAGGGCAAGAGACCCAGTACTTC
>TRBJ2-3|.|few|TRBV29-1
CSVPLPSTDTQYF
TGCAGCGTCCCCCTACCTAGCACAGATACGCAGTATTTT
>TRBJ2-1|TRBD2|once|TRBV5-5
CAGSLEPVGASGRVEQFF
TGTGCCGGCAGCCTAGAACCCGTGGGAGCTAGCGGGAGAGTTGAGCAGTTCTTC
>TRBJ1-4|.|.|TRBV27
CASSHARFGREYEKPFF
TGTGCCAGCAGTCACGCCCGGTTTGGCAGAGAGTATGAAAAACCGTTTTTT
>TRBJ2-1|.|few|TRBV6-5
CASMAYNEQFF
TGTGCCAGCATGGCGTACAATGAGCAGTTCTTC
>TRBJ2-7|TRBD1|.|TRBV18
CAGSPGGQGSYEQYF
TGTGCCGGCTCACCTGGAGGACAGGGGTCCTACGAGCAGTACTTC
>TRBJ2-5|.|few|TRBV29-1
CSVADIKETQYF
TGCAGCGTTGCTGACATTAAAGAGACCCAGTACTTC